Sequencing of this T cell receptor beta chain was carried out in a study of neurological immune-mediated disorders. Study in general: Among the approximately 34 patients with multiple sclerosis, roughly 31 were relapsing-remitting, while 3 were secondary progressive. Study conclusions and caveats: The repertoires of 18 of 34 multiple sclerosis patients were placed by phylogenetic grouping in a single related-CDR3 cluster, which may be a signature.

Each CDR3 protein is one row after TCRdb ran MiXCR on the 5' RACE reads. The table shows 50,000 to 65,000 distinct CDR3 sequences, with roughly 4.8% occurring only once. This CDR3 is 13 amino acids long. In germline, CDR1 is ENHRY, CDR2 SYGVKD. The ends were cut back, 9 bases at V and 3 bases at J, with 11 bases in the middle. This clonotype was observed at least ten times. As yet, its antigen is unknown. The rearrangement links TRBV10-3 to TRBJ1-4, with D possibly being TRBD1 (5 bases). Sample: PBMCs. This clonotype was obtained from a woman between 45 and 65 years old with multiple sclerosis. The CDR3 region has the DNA TGTGCCATACAGGACAATCCTAATGAAAAACTGTTTTTT. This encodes CAIQDNPNEKLFF.